This entry features one T cell receptor (beta chain) sequence. These data are taken from a study of blood T cell repertoires in COVID-19. The wider study: The United States, Italy and Spain were the sources of the acute and convalescent COVID-19 samples. PBMCs, B-cell-depleted T cells, or T cells were the source of the cDNA or gDNA that made up the material.

Methods used by the authors: Estimation of nucleated cell counts was performed using reference gene primer amplification. The method was immunoSEQ multiplex PCR; TCRdb's version includes in-frame clones alone and lacks a portion of them. V and J calls plus clone size are reproduced from that table; the DNA served to infer D and trimming. The data contain approximately 240,000 clones, about 88% of them singletons. The germline V gene encodes CDR1 SGHTA and CDR2 FQGNSA. The CDR3 runs to 15 residues. V gave up 5 bases and J gave up 4 bases; unmatched junction bases: 3. The chain employs TRBV7-2 and TRBJ2-1; 12 positions agree with TRBD2. This clonotype was sampled from a woman aged 40 to 50 who had recovered from COVID-19. Sequenced: peripheral blood. The CDR3: CASSLLAGGYNEQFF. DNA for the CDR3: TGTGCCAGCAGCCTACTAGCGGGGGGTTACAATGAGCAGTTCTTC. The full variable domain, completed using reference TRBV7-2 and TRBJ2-1, is GAGVSQSPSNKVTEKGKDVELRCDPISGHTALYWYRQSLGQGLEFLIYFQGNSAPDKSGLPSDRFSAERTGGSVSTLTIQRTQQEDSAVYLCASSLLAGGYNEQFFGPGTRLTVL.